The next 11 T cell receptor beta chains were all read from a single sample in a study of T cells after yellow fever vaccination. MiXCR, applied by TCRdb to the 5' RACE reads, yields one record per CDR3 protein. Here the sample spans 40,000 to 50,000 distinct CDR3 sequences, roughly 6.4% being singletons. This material consisted of PBMCs, either bulk or a sorted T-cell subset (CD4+, CD8+, memory, or dextramer-sorted; not recorded which), taken 45 days after the yellow fever booster vaccination. The receptors were sampled from a young man who received the YFV17D yellow fever vaccine.

The chain couples TRBV6-2 or TRBV6-3 to TRBJ1-5; D is ambiguous. The V gene lost 6 bases and the J gene lost 0 bases, with 12 bases spanning the gap. The CDR3 spans 15 residues. Germline assignment: CDR1 MNHEY and CDR2 SVGEGT. The CDR3, as DNA: TGTGCCAGCAGGATGGACGGAAATAGCAATCAGCCCCAGCATTTT. This encodes CASRMDGNSNQPQHF.

This clonotype has ten or more counts. The chain employs TRBV25-1 and TRBJ2-3, with 8 bases aligning to TRBD2. Per the germline V gene, CDR1 is MGHDK and CDR2 is SYGVNS. This CDR3 comprises 16 residues. The junction had 7 bases not matched to a gene; V was cut back by 1 base and J by 4 bases. The chain's CDR3 is CASSESAGVGSDTQYF. In nucleotides, the CDR3 is TGTGCCAGCAGTGAATCAGCGGGAGTAGGCTCAGATACGCAGTATTTT.

This clonotype was recorded many times. The chain joins TRBV12-3 or TRBV12-4 to TRBJ2-2; 7 nucleotides align to TRBD1. V shed 5 bases and J 4 bases; nucleotides not matched to a gene: 10. This CDR3 is 16 amino acids long. The CDR3 region has the DNA TGTGCCAGCAGTCTACTTACAGGGGCGGCCACCGGGGAGCTGTTTTTT. Residues: CASSLLTGAATGELFF.

This clonotype was detected many times. The chain is built from TRBV6-5 and TRBJ2-1; D ambiguous. CDR1 is MNHEY, CDR2 SVGAGI, per germline. V was shortened by 2 bases and J by 5 bases, with 7 bases between the two germline ends. The CDR3 totals 13 residues. CDR3 amino acids: CASSYGPNNEQFF. DNA for the CDR3: TGTGCCAGCAGTTACGGGCCCAACAATGAGCAGTTCTTC.

The V and J genes are TRBV11-2 and TRBJ2-1; 10 bases match TRBD2. Germline V CDR1 and CDR2: SGHAT, FQNNGV. Trimming took 7 bases from V and 2 from J; bases not matched to a gene: 14. The CDR3 has 18 residues. In DNA form, the CDR3 reads TGTGCCAGCACCCTAGTGGGGGGGCTAGCGGGAGCCTACAATGAGCAGTTCTTC. Translating it yields CASTLVGGLAGAYNEQFF.

This clonotype has a count of ten or more. The chain has TRBV20-1 and TRBJ1-2; tentative D call: TRBD1 (6 bases). Germline-derived CDR1 and CDR2 are DFQATT and SNEGSKA (reference sequence). The length of the CDR3 is 14 residues. Deletions cut 6 bases from V and 9 bases from J, with 23 bases between. DNA of the CDR3: TGCAGTGCGTTCGTTGGGCAGGGGAATAATCGCTACACCTTC. Its translation: CSAFVGQGNNRYTF.

This clonotype was seen many times. The chain combines TRBV18 with TRBJ2-5; D not resolved. Trimming left V 3 bases short and J 7 bases short, with 12 bases between. In germline, CDR1 is KGHSH, CDR2 LQKENI. The CDR3 is 13 residues long. CDR3 protein: CASSPVRTGTQYF. The CDR3 DNA reads as TGTGCCAGCTCACCCGTCAGGACGGGGACCCAGTACTTC.

This clonotype has ten or more counts. V gene TRBV12-3 or TRBV12-4 combines with J gene TRBJ1-2, with a weak D call TRBD1 (5 bases). V lost 6 bases and J lost 8, with 22 bases in between. The CDR3 totals 15 residues. The CDR3 spells CASSHGVGGRPGYTF. As DNA, the CDR3 is TGTGCCAGCAGCCACGGGGTTGGGGGACGTCCGGGCTACACCTTC.

This clonotype was recorded only once. It may be a read error: a sequence one base away is much more abundant. V gene TRBV3-1 combines with J gene TRBJ1-1, with TRBD1 identical over 9 bases. With V trimmed by 4 bases and J by 5 bases, 5 bases remained unmatched. The CDR3 totals 14 residues. Germline V gene lookup returns CDR1 LGHDT and CDR2 YNNKEL (reference sequence). Here the CDR3 reads CASSLRDRETEAFF. Written as DNA, the CDR3 is TGTGCCAGCAGCCTGCGGGACAGGGAAACTGAAGCTTTCTTT.

On this clonotype itself: Given a much more abundant clone one base away, this may be a read error. The chain recombines TRBV20-1 with TRBJ1-3; 7 bases align to TRBD1. Looked up from germline, CDR1 is DFQATT and CDR2 is SNEGSKA (reference sequence). The CDR3 covers 14 residues. The CDR3 reads CSAEDRNSRNTIYF. CDR3 DNA sequence: TGCAGTGCTGAGGACAGGAACTCTCGAAACACCATATATTTT.

This clonotype occurred a few times. The V call is TRBV5-1, the J call TRBJ2-7, with 9 nucleotides matching TRBD1. V shed 3 bases and J 6 bases; nucleotides not matched to a gene: 7. Germline CDR1 and CDR2: SGHRS and YFSETQ. The CDR3 is 14 residues long. CDR3: CASSSSGQGSEQYF. The CDR3 bases are TGCGCCAGCAGCTCCTCGGGACAGGGTTCCGAGCAGTACTTC.